The 21 T cell receptor beta chains presented below share a single source sample, sequenced in a study of T-cell reconstitution after alpha-beta-depleted transplantation in children. A library of TCRbeta sequences, prepared with unique molecular identifiers, was generated. TCRdb re-called the PCR reads through MiXCR, storing one row per CDR3 protein. Here the sample spans approximately 200,000 distinct CDR3 sequences, just over 14% being singletons. This specimen was PBMCs from the stem cell graft donor, taken from the stem cell graft. The receptors stem from a human donor who donated a stem cell graft to a child with acute lymphoblastic leukemia.

This clonotype was observed at least ten times. The chain is built from TRBV5-1 and TRBJ2-5, with TRBD1 identical over 7 bases. With V trimmed by 4 bases and J by 6 bases, 6 bases remained unmatched. This CDR3 is 13 amino acids long. Germline lookup yields CDR1 SGHRS and CDR2 YFSETQ. Written as DNA, the CDR3 is TGCGCCAGCAGCATCGACAGGGAGCAGACCCAGTACTTC. This gives the protein CASSIDREQTQYF.

Notes on this clonotype: This may be a read error, as it is one base from a much larger clone. The J gene is TRBJ1-1, the V gene TRBV5-1; D not resolved. Germline CDR1 reads SGHRS; CDR2 reads YFSETQ. The CDR3 is 13 amino acids. With 3 bases removed from V and 3 bases from J, the gap between germline ends came to 9 bases. The CDR3 reads CASSSQADTEAFF. CDR3 DNA: TGCGCCAGCAGCTCTCAGGCTGACACTGAAGCTTTCTTT. Complete variable domain (other parts from reference TRBV5-1 and TRBJ1-1): KAGVTQTPRYLIKTRGQQVTLSCSPISGHRSVSWYQQTPGQGLQFLFEYFSETQRNKGNFPGRFSGRQFSNSRSEMNVSTLELGDSALYLCASSSQADTEAFFGQGTRLTVV.

This clonotype showed up many times. The CDR3 bases are TGTGCCAGCAGCCCCGGGGGCGGTTATGGCTACACCTTC. Translated: CASSPGGGYGYTF. The chain combines TRBV7-9 with TRBJ1-2; tentatively, D is TRBD1 (6 bases). Germline V gene lookup returns CDR1 SEHNR and CDR2 FQNEAQ (reference sequence). The ends were cut back, 5 bases at V and 5 bases at J, with 12 bases in the middle. This CDR3 is built from 13 residues.

The rearrangement joins TRBV11-2 to TRBJ2-5; 12 bases match TRBD2. Trimming at V came to 1 base and at J to 0 bases, leaving 9 bases not matched to a gene. CDR1 and CDR2 (germline): SGHAT, FQNNGV. The CDR3 has 19 residues. The CDR3 sequence: CASSLGYTPSGRDQETQYF. DNA for the CDR3: TGTGCCAGCAGCTTAGGATATACGCCTAGCGGGAGGGACCAAGAGACCCAGTACTTC.

The chain has TRBV18 and TRBJ1-1, with D maybe TRBD1 (5 bases). Trimming took 1 base from V and 8 from J, leaving 8 bases between them. This CDR3 has 12 amino acids. Germline V gives CDR1 KGHSH, CDR2 LQKENI. The CDR3 nucleotides read TGTGCCAGCTCACCACAGGGGCGAGAAGCTTTCTTT. It specifies CASSPQGREAFF.

This clonotype was detected many times. The chain joins TRBV5-1 to TRBJ2-5; 10 nucleotides match TRBD2. Germline V gene lookup returns CDR1 SGHRS and CDR2 YFSETQ. V trimming: 0 bases; J trimming: 4 bases; junction bases outside the gene matches: 6. The CDR3 runs 16 residues. The CDR3, as DNA: TGCGCCAGCAGCTTGGGAAGCGGGAGGGCCATAGAGACCCAGTACTTC. Its protein product is CASSLGSGRAIETQYF.

A note on this clonotype: One end of the junction does not line up with germline, which may come from a read error. This chain links TRBV6-2 or TRBV6-3 with TRBJ1-1; D remains ambiguous. The germline V gene encodes CDR1 MNHEY and CDR2 SVGEGT. CDR3 length equals 14 residues. CDR3: CASSYHRMNTEAFF. The CDR3 bases are TGTGCCAGCAGTTACCACAGAATGAACACTGAAGCTTTCTTC.

This clonotype was picked up many times. The gene calls are TRBV6-2 or TRBV6-3 and TRBJ2-7; 8 bases match TRBD2. After removal of 6 bases from V and 5 bases from J, the junction contained 21 bases not matched to a gene. The V gene's germline CDR1 is MNHEY and CDR2 SVGEGT. The CDR3 covers 18 residues. The CDR3 nucleotides are TGTGCCAGCAGCACCCGGCCCACTAGCGGTTCACTTTTGAACGAGCAGTACTTC. As protein: CASSTRPTSGSLLNEQYF.

Many counts were recorded for this clonotype. V is TRBV11-2 and J is TRBJ1-4; 7 bases align to TRBD1. The CDR3 covers 18 residues. V lost 1 base and J lost 0; bases outside the gene matches: 8. Germline lookup yields CDR1 SGHAT and CDR2 FQNNGV. CDR3 in DNA: TGTGCCAGCAGCTTAGTCGTACTTCAGGGGGCAACTAATGAAAAACTGTTTTTT. This gives the protein CASSLVVLQGATNEKLFF.

This clonotype was recorded many times. The chain uses TRBV7-2 and TRBJ2-5; possibly TRBD2 for D (6 bases). This CDR3 is built from 15 residues. In germline, CDR1 is SGHTA, CDR2 FQGNSA. V was clipped by 1 base and J by 4 bases, with 13 bases between them. The CDR3 nucleotides read TGTGCCAGCAGCTTAGAAATCTTCGGGGGAGAGACCCAGTACTTC. Translation gives CASSLEIFGGETQYF.

Only a few counts were recorded for this clonotype. The chain links TRBV20-1 to TRBJ1-5; possible D gene TRBD1, 5 bases. V was pared by 0 bases and J by 4 bases, with 13 bases between. The CDR3 totals 15 residues. From germline, CDR1 is DFQATT and CDR2 SNEGSKA (reference sequence). CDR3 residues: CSARDWNGGNQPQHF. The CDR3 coding sequence is TGCAGTGCTAGAGATTGGAATGGGGGGAATCAGCCCCAGCATTTT.

This clonotype was seen repeatedly, ten times or more. This sequence joins TRBV5-1 and TRBJ2-7; 11 nucleotides match TRBD2. Trimming at V came to 4 bases and at J to 6 bases, leaving 9 bases not matched to a gene. Germline V gives CDR1 SGHRS, CDR2 YFSETQ. The CDR3 length is 15 residues. The CDR3 sequence is CASSKVTSGIAEQYF. The DNA for the CDR3 is TGCGCCAGCAGCAAGGTGACTAGCGGGATCGCCGAGCAGTACTTC.

The chain is built from TRBV5-1 and TRBJ2-1, with a tentative D call TRBD2 (6 bases). Germline CDR1 reads SGHRS; CDR2 reads YFSETQ. Trimming left V 1 base short and J 6 bases short, with 20 bases between. The CDR3 totals 17 residues. Here the CDR3 reads CASSLRGGDAGPNEQFF. As DNA, the CDR3 is TGCGCCAGCAGCTTGAGGGGCGGGGACGCCGGCCCCAATGAGCAGTTCTTC. Together with reference TRBV5-1 and TRBJ2-1, the CDR3 gives the full variable domain: KAGVTQTPRYLIKTRGQQVTLSCSPISGHRSVSWYQQTPGQGLQFLFEYFSETQRNKGNFPGRFSGRQFSNSRSEMNVSTLELGDSALYLCASSLRGGDAGPNEQFFGPGTRLTVL.

This clonotype was recorded at least ten times. The CDR3 nucleotides are TGTGCCAGCAGCGAGGGACTAGCGGGCTACAATGAGCAGTTCTTC. Translation: CASSEGLAGYNEQFF. The V call is TRBV11-1, the J call TRBJ2-1; 12 bases match TRBD2. CDR1 and CDR2 from the germline V gene are SGHAT and FQDESV (reference sequence). The CDR3 is made up of 15 amino acids. J lost 3 bases, V lost 5 bases, and 2 bases had no gene match.

About this clonotype: This sequence may be a read error, since a much larger clone differs from it by one base. The chain carries TRBV6-5 and TRBJ2-7, with 13 positions matching TRBD2. In germline, CDR1 is MNHEY, CDR2 SVGAGI. V lost 2 bases, J lost 1 base, and 2 bases stayed unmatched. The CDR3 runs to 16 residues. The CDR3 DNA follows: TGTGCCAGCAGTTACCTGACTAGCGGGAGGTCCTACGAGCAGTACTTC. Encoded protein: CASSYLTSGRSYEQYF.

For this clonotype: A much more abundant neighbour one base away suggests this may be a read error. V gene TRBV20-1 combines with J gene TRBJ2-5, with TRBD2 identical over 10 bases. Germline V gene sequence: CDR1 DFQATT, CDR2 SNEGSKA (reference sequence). V trimming: 5 bases; J trimming: 9 bases; junction bases outside the gene matches: 9. This CDR3 is 13 amino acids long. The CDR3 here is CSAGAGGMEAQYF. Written as DNA, the CDR3 is TGCAGTGCTGGAGCGGGAGGGATGGAGGCCCAGTACTTC.

The chain employs TRBV25-1 and TRBJ2-1, with 13 bases aligning to TRBD2. Germline V gene data show CDR1 as MGHDK and CDR2 as SYGVNS. With V trimmed by 3 bases and J by 3 bases, 2 bases remained unmatched. The CDR3 covers 16 residues. CDR3 in DNA: TGTGCCAGCAGTGACGGGACTAGCGGGGACTACAATGAGCAGTTCTTC. Translating it yields CASSDGTSGDYNEQFF.

This clonotype has a count of ten or more. The rearrangement links TRBV5-1 to TRBJ2-7; no definite D call. This CDR3 comprises 15 residues. Germline V lookup: CDR1 SGHRS, CDR2 YFSETQ. Trimming pared 3 bases from V and 2 bases from J, leaving 15 bases between. This chain's CDR3 is CASSSDTLTTYEQYF. Here the CDR3 DNA reads TGCGCCAGCAGCTCCGACACCCTAACCACCTACGAGCAGTACTTC.

J is TRBJ2-1 and V is TRBV24-1; TRBD1 agrees at 10 bases. After removal of 6 bases from V and 8 bases from J, the junction contained 9 bases not matched to a gene. Germline-derived CDR1 and CDR2 are KGHDR and SFDVKD. CDR3 length: 15 residues. CDR3 in DNA: TGTGCCACCAGTTCCCCCGGGACAGGGGTGCATGAGCAGTTCTTC. Its protein product is CATSSPGTGVHEQFF.

A few counts support this clonotype. The genes are TRBV12-3 or TRBV12-4 and TRBJ2-3; TRBD1 matches at 12 bases. The CDR3 contains 14 residues. V lost 6 bases and J lost 5; bases outside the gene matches: 3. CDR3 protein: CASRGQGAIDTQYF. The CDR3 nucleotides read TGTGCCAGCAGGGGACAGGGGGCTATAGATACGCAGTATTTT.

The sample holds many counts of this clonotype. The rearrangement joins TRBV11-2 to TRBJ2-3; possibly TRBD2 for D (6 bases). The CDR3 consists of 18 residues. Trimming removed 5 bases at V and 2 bases at J, with 23 bases between. Germline lookup yields CDR1 SGHAT and CDR2 FQNNGV. The CDR3 here is CASSRIGAIAANTDTQYF. The CDR3 nucleotides read TGTGCCAGCAGCCGGATAGGAGCCATAGCGGCCAACACAGATACGCAGTATTTT.